The 6 T cell receptor beta chains below were found in one sample sequenced in a study of neurological immune-mediated disorders. TCRdb called the 5' RACE reads again in MiXCR, with one record for every CDR3 protein. The table lists under 90,000 distinct CDR3 sequences, approximately 10% of them singletons. The sequenced sample consisted of PBMCs. The receptors originated from a man aged 50-59 years in good health.

J is TRBJ1-3 and V is TRBV5-1; no firm D call. With 3 bases removed from V and 0 bases from J, the gap between germline ends came to 10 bases. The CDR3 sequence is 15 residues long. CDR1 and CDR2 (germline): SGHRS, YFSETQ. The CDR3 DNA reads as TGCGCCAGCAGCTCCGGACCGCACTCTGGAAACACCATATATTTT. Protein sequence: CASSSGPHSGNTIYF.

This clonotype was counted ten times or more. CDR3 loop: CSLTFSNQPQHF. CDR3 coding DNA: TGCAGCCTCACCTTTAGCAATCAGCCCCAGCATTTT. V usage is TRBV29-1 and J usage is TRBJ1-5, with unresolved D. This CDR3 has 12 residues. The V end lost 8 bases, the J end lost 0 bases, and 8 bases lay between the germline ends. Germline V gene sequence: CDR1 SQVTM, CDR2 ANQGSEA.

This clonotype has at least ten counts. J is TRBJ2-1 and V is TRBV20-1; D might be TRBD2 (5 bases). Trimming cost V 4 bases and J 14 bases, with 18 bases left between them. Per the germline V gene, CDR1 is DFQATT and CDR2 is SNEGSKA (reference sequence). The CDR3 extends over 12 amino acids. CDR3 DNA: TGCAGTGCTAAAGGAGGAGGCCCTGTCGAGTTCTTC. Amino acid sequence: CSAKGGGPVEFF.

For this clonotype: A much larger clone is a single base away; this may be a read error. The CDR3 end shows no conserved phenylalanine or tryptophan, and so a read error is likely. This chain joins TRBV20-1 and TRBJ2-5; D unclear. CDR3 length equals 13 residues. Trimming removed 3 bases from V and 5 bases from J, with 13 bases in between. Per the germline V gene, CDR1 is DFQATT and CDR2 is SNEGSKA (reference sequence). The CDR3 is CSASPTPPETQYL. CDR3 DNA sequence: TGCAGTGCTAGCCCAACACCGCCTGAGACCCAGTACTTA.

In this sample, this clonotype turned up many times. The V and J genes are TRBV20-1 and TRBJ1-5; 9 bases match TRBD1. V shed 6 bases, J shed 4 bases, and the junction held 7 bases outside the gene matches. CDR1 and CDR2 from the germline V gene are DFQATT and SNEGSKA (reference sequence). This CDR3 spans 14 amino acids. DNA for the CDR3: TGCAGTGCCACGTCAGGGACAGGGAATCAGCCCCAGCATTTT. Its translation is CSATSGTGNQPQHF.

This clonotype was recorded at least ten times. The V gene is TRBV20-1, the J gene TRBJ2-1, with D perhaps matching TRBD2 (6 bases). Germline V CDR1 and CDR2: DFQATT, SNEGSKA (reference sequence). The ends were cut back, 5 bases at V and 7 bases at J, with 12 bases in the middle. The CDR3 is 12 amino acids. CDR3 DNA: TGCAGTGCTGGAGCCCTAGCGAATGAGCAGTTCTTC. Translation gives CSAGALANEQFF.